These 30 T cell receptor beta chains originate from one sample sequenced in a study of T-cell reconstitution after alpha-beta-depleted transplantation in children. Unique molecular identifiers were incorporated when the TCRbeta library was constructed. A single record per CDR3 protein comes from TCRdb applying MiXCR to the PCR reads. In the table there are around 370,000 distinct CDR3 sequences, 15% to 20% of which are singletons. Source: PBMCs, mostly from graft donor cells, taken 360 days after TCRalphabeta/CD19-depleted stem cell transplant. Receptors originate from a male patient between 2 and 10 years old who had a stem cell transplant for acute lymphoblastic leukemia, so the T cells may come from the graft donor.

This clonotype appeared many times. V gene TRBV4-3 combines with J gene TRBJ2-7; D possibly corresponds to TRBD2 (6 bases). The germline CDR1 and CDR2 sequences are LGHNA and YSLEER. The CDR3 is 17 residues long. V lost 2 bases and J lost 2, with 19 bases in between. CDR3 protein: CASSQQVAGTLTYEQYF. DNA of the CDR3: TGCGCCAGCAGCCAACAGGTCGCCGGGACTCTCACCTACGAGCAGTACTTC.

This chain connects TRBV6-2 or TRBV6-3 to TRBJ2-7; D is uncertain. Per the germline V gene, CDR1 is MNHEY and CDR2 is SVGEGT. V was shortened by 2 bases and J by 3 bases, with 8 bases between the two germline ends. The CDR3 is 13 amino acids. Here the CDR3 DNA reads TGTGCCAGCAGTTACGGGAACGACTACGAGCAGTACTTC. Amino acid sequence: CASSYGNDYEQYF.

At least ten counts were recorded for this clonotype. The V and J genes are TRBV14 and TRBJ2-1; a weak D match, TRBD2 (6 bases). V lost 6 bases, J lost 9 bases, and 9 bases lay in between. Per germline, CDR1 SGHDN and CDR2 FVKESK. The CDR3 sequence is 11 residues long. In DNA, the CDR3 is TGTGCCAGCAGAGGGGACTTTGAGCAGTTCTTC. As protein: CASRGDFEQFF. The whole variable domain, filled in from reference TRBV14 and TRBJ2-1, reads EAGVTQFPSHSVIEKGQTVTLRCDPISGHDNLYWYRRVMGKEIKFLLHFVKESKQDESGMPNNRFLAERTGGTYSTLKVQPAELEDSGVYFCASRGDFEQFFGPGTRLTVL.

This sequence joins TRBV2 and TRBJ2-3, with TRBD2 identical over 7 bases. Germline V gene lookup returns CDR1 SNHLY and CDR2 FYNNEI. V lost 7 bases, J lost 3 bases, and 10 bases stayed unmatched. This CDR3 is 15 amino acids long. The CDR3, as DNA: TGTGCCAGCACCCGAGGGAGGGTGGGTACAGATACGCAGTATTTT. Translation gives CASTRGRVGTDTQYF.

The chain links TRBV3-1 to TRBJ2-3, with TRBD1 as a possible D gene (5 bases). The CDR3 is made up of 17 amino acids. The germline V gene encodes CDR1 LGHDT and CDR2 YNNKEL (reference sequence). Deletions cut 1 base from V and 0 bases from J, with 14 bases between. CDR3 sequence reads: CASSQGTNRFSTDTQYF. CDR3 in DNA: TGTGCCAGCAGCCAAGGGACCAACAGGTTTAGCACAGATACGCAGTATTTT.

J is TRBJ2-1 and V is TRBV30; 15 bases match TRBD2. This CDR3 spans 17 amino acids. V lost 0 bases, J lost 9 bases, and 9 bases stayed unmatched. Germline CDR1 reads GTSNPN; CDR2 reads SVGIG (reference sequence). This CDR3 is CAWSVLGLAGGSSEQFF. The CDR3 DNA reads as TGTGCCTGGAGTGTACTGGGACTAGCGGGAGGTAGTAGTGAGCAGTTCTTC.

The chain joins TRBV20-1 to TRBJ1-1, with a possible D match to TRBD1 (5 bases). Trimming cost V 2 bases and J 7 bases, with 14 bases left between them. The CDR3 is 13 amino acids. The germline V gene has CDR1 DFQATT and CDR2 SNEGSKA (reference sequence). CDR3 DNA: TGCAGTGCTAGAACGCAGGGCCTCGGTGAAGCTTTCTTT. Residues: CSARTQGLGEAFF.

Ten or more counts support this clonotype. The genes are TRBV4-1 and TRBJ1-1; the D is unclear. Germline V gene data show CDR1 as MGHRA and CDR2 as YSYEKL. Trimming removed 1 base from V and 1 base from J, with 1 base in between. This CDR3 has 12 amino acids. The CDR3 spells CASSQGNTEAFF. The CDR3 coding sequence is TGCGCCAGCAGCCAAGGGAACACTGAAGCTTTCTTT.

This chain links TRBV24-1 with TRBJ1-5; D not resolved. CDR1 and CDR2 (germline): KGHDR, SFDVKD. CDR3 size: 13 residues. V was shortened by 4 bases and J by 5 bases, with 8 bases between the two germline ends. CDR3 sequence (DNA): TGTGCCACCAGTGAGGACCTATATCAGCCCCAGCATTTT. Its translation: CATSEDLYQPQHF.

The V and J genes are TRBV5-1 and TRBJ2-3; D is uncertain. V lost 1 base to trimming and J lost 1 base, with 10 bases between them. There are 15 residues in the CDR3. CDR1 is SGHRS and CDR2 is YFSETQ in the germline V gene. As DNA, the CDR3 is TGCGCCAGCAGCTTGCAATCTCGGGGCACAGATACGCAGTATTTT. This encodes CASSLQSRGTDTQYF.

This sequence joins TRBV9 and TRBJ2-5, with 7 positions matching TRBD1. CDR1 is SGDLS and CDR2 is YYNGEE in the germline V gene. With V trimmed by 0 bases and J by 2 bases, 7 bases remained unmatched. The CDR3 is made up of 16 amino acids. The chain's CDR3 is CASSVAVQGPQETQYF. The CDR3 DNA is TGTGCCAGCAGCGTAGCAGTACAGGGGCCACAAGAGACCCAGTACTTC. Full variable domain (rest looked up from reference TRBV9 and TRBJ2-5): DSGVTQTPKHLITATGQRVTLRCSPRSGDLSVYWYQQSLDQGLQFLIQYYNGEERAKGNILERFSAQQFPDLHSELNLSSLELGDSALYFCASSVAVQGPQETQYFGPGTRLLVL.

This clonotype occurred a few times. As DNA, the CDR3 is TGCGCCAGCAGCCCCCGAAGTAGCGGGACCTTCTCCTACAATGAGCAGTTCTTC. Protein product: CASSPRSSGTFSYNEQFF. The rearrangement uses TRBV5-1 and TRBJ2-1; 8 bases fit TRBD2. The germline V gene encodes CDR1 SGHRS and CDR2 YFSETQ. The V gene end was trimmed by 4 bases and the J gene end by 0 bases; junction bases not matched to a gene: 12. The CDR3 runs to 18 residues.

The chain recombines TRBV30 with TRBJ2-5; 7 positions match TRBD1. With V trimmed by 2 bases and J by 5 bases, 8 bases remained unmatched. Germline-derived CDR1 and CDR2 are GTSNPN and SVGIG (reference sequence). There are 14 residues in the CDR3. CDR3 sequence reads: CAWSRGQSSETQYF. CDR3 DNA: TGTGCCTGGAGTAGGGGGCAGTCATCCGAGACCCAGTACTTC.

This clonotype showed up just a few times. The CDR3 sequence: CAISEGPAGGNEQYF. DNA of the CDR3: TGTGCCATCAGTGAGGGTCCAGCGGGAGGGAACGAGCAGTACTTC. V gene TRBV10-3 combines with J gene TRBJ2-7; 10 bases align to TRBD2. The J segment lost 5 bases and the V segment lost 2 bases, leaving 6 bases of the junction unmatched. This CDR3 contains 15 residues. CDR1 ENHRY and CDR2 SYGVKD come from the germline V gene.

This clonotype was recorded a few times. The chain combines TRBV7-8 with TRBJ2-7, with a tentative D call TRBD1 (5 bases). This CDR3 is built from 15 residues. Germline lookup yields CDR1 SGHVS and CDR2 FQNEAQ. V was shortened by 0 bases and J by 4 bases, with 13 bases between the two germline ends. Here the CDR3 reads CASSLADTTRYEQYF. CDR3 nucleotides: TGTGCCAGCAGCTTAGCGGACACCACCCGTTACGAGCAGTACTTC. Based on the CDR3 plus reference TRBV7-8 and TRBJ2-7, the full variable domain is GAGVSQSPRYKVAKRGQDVALRCDPISGHVSLFWYQQALGQGPEFLTYFQNEAQLDKSGLPSDRFFAERPEGSVSTLKIQRTQQEDSAVYLCASSLADTTRYEQYFGPGTRLTVT.

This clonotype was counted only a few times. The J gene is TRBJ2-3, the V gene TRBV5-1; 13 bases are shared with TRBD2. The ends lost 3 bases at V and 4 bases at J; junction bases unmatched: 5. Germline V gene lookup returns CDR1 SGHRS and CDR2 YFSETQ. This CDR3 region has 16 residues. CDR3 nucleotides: TGCGCCAGCAGCTCACGGACTAGCGGGAGCCCAGATACGCAGTATTTT. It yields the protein CASSSRTSGSPDTQYF. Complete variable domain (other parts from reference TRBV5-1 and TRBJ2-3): KAGVTQTPRYLIKTRGQQVTLSCSPISGHRSVSWYQQTPGQGLQFLFEYFSETQRNKGNFPGRFSGRQFSNSRSEMNVSTLELGDSALYLCASSSRTSGSPDTQYFGPGTRLTVL.

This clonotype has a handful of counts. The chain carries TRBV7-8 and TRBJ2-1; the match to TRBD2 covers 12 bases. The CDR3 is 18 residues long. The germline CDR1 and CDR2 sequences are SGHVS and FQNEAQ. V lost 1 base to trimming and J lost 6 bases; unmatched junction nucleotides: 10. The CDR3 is CASSLVSTLAGGTNEQFF. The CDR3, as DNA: TGTGCCAGCAGCTTAGTCTCCACACTAGCGGGAGGAACCAATGAGCAGTTCTTC.

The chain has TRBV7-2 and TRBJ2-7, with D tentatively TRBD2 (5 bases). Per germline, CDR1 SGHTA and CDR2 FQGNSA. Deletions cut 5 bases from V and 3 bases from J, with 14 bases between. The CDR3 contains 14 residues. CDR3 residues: CASSLLDLGYEQYF. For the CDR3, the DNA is TGTGCCAGCAGCCTACTAGATTTGGGCTACGAGCAGTACTTC.

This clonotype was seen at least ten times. DNA of the CDR3: TGTGCCATCAGTGAGTCAGGGTCCTTAGCGTATACCTACAATGAGCAGTTCTTC. Protein: CAISESGSLAYTYNEQFF. This chain uses TRBV10-3 with TRBJ2-1; tentative D call: TRBD2 (5 bases). V was pared by 0 bases and J by 2 bases, with 17 bases between. The CDR3 loop spans 18 amino acids. CDR1 ENHRY and CDR2 SYGVKD come from the germline V gene.

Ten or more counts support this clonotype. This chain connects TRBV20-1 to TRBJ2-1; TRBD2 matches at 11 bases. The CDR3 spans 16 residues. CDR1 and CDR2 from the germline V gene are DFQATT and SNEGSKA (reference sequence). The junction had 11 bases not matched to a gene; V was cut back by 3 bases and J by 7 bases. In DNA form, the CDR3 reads TGCAGTGCTAGCCGCCCGACTAGCGGGATGGGGAATGAGCAGTTCTTC. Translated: CSASRPTSGMGNEQFF.

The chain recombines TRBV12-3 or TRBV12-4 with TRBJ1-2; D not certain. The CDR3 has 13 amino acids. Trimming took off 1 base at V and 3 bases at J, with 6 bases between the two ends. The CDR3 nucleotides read TGTGCCAGCAGTTTAGTACACTACTATGGCTACACCTTC. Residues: CASSLVHYYGYTF.

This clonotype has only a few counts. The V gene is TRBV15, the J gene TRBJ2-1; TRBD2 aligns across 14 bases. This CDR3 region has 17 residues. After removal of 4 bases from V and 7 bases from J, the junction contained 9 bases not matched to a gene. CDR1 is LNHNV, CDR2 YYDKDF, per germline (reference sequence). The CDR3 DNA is TGTGCCACCAGCATTGGCGCCGGGACTAGCGGGAGTAATGAGCAGTTCTTC. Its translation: CATSIGAGTSGSNEQFF.

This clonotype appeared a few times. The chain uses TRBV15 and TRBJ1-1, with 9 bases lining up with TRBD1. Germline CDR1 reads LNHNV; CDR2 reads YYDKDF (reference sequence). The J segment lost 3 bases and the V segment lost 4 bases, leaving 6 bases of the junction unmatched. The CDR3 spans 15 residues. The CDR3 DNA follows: TGTGCCACCAGCACGCGACAGGGGGGCGACACTGAAGCTTTCTTT. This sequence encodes CATSTRQGGDTEAFF.

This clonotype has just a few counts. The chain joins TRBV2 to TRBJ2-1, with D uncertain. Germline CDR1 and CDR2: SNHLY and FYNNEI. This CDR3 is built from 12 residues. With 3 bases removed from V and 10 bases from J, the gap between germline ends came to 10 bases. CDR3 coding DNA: TGTGCCAGCAGTGATCGACTTTGGGAGCAGTTCTTC. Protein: CASSDRLWEQFF.

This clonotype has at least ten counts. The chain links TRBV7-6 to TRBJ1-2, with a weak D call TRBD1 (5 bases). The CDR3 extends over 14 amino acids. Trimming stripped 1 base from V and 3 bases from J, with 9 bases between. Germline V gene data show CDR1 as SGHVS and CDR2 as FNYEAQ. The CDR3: CASSLGGRDYGYTF. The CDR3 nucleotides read TGTGCCAGCAGCTTAGGCGGCAGGGACTATGGCTACACCTTC. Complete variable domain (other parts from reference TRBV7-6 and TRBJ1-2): GAGVSQSPRYKVTKRGQDVALRCDPISGHVSLYWYRQALGQGPEFLTYFNYEAQQDKSGLPNDRFSAERPEGSISTLTIQRTEQRDSAMYRCASSLGGRDYGYTFGSGTRLTVV.

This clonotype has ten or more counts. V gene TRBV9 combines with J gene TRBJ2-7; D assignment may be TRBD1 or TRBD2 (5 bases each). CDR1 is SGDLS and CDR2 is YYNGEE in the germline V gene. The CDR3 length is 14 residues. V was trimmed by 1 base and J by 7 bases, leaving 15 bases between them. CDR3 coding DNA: TGTGCCAGCAGCGTAACCAGCCAGGGCGGGGAGCAGTACTTC. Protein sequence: CASSVTSQGGEQYF.

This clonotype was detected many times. CDR3 in amino acids: CASSPGPGAYEQYF. Here the CDR3 DNA reads TGCGCCAGCAGCCCGGGTCCCGGGGCCTACGAGCAGTACTTC. This chain connects TRBV5-1 to TRBJ2-7; perhaps TRBD2 as D (5 bases). The CDR3 extends over 14 amino acids. The V end lost 4 bases, the J end lost 2 bases, and 13 bases lay between the germline ends. The germline gives CDR1 SGHRS, CDR2 YFSETQ.

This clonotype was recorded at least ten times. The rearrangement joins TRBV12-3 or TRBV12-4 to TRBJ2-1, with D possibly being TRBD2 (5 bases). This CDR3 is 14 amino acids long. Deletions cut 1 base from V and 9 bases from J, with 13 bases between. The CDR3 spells CASSLERSYSEQFF. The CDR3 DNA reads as TGTGCCAGCAGTTTAGAGCGGAGTTATAGTGAGCAGTTCTTC.

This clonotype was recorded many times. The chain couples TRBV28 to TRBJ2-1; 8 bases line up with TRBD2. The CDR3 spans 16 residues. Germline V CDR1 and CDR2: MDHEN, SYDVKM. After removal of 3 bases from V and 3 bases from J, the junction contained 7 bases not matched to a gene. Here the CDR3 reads CASSFSGRALYNEQFF. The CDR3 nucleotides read TGTGCCAGCAGTTTTTCCGGGAGGGCCCTCTACAATGAGCAGTTCTTC.

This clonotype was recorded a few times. The CDR3 coding sequence is TGTGCCAGCAGCGGACCGGGACAGGGGGGCTACAATGAGCAGTTCTTC. Protein: CASSGPGQGGYNEQFF. V and J are TRBV12-3 or TRBV12-4 and TRBJ2-1; 11 nucleotides line up with TRBD1. The CDR3 runs to 16 residues. The ends lost 6 bases at V and 3 bases at J; junction bases unmatched: 7.